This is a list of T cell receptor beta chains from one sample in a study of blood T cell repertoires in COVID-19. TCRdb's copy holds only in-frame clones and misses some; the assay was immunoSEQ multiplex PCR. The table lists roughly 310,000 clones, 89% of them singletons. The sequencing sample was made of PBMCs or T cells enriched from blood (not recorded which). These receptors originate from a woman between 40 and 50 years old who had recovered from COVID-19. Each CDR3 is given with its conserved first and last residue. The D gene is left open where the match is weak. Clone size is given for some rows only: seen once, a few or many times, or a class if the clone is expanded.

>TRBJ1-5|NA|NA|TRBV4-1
CASSHAASNQPQHF
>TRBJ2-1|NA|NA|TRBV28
CASSSRHNEQFF
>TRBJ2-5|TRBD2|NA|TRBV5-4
CASSRGLAGEETQYF
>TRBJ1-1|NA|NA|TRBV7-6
CASSLFGGLDNTEAFF
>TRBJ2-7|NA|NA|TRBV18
CASSRGGLVYEQYF
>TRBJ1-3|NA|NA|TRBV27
CASRGRDQSGNTIYF
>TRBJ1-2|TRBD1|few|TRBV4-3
CASSQGAIDRDGGYTF
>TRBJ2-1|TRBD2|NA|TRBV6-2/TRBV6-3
CASSTGLAGGPGNEQFF
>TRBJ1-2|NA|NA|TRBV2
CASSEAGKNYGYTF
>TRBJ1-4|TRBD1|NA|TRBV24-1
CATSDPPGQGGEKLFF
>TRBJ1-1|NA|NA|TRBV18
CASSRGRTEEAFF
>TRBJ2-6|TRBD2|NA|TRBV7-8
CASSPTPRLAGASSGANVLTF
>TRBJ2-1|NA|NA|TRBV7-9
CASSPDRMLYNEQFF
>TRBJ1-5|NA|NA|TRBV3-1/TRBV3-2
CASSQDSGNQPQHF
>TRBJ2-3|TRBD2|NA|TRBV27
CASSIASGFTDTQYF
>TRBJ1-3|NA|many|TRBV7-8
CASSLARLGTSSGNTIYF
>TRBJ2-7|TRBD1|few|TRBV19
CASSGTEYEQYF
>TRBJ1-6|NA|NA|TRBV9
CASSATGDNSPLHF
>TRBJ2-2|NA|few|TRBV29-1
CSVDNPAGELFF
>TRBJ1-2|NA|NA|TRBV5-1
CASSPSGLSGLEYGYTF
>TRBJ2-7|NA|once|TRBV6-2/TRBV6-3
CASSYSRQLDEQYF
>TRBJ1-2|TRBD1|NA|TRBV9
CASSPRTGMGGYTF
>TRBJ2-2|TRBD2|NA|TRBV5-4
CASSLSSGRLRGGELFF
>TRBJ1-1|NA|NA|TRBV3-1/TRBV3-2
CASSQDARASEAFF
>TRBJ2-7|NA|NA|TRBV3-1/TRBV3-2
CASSQDRELHEQYF
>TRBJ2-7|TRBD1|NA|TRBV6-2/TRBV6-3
CASSLQGARQYF
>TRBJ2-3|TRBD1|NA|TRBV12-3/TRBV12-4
CASRQGATQYF
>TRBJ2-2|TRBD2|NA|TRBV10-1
CASSESGAGGPRTGELFF
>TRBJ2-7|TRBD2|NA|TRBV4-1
CASSQAPPSGLALYEQYF
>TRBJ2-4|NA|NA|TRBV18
CASSSTDSIQYF
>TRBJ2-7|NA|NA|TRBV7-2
CASSFTGAYEQYF
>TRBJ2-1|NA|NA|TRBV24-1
CATSESSRGEQFF
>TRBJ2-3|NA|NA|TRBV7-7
CASSLRGRGVSDTQYF
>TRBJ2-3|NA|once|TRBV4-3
CASSQGPGVLSTDTQYF
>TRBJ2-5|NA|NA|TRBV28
CASRPLDSGAQETQYF
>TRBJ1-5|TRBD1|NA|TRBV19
CASSRDRANQPQHF
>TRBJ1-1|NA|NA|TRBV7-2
CASSSGGVNTEAFF
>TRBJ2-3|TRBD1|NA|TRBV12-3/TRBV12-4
CASSFYRGDTQYF
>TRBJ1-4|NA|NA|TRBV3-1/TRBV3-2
CASSQDYSIATNEKLFF
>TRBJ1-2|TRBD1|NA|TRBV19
CASRHADRTGVGYTF
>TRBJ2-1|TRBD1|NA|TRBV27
CASSLVDRGSNEQFF
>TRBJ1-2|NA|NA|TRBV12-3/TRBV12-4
CASSVIPSGGYTF
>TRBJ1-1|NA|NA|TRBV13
CASSSRGYGTEAFF
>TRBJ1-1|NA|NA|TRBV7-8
CASSEHRDKNTEAFF
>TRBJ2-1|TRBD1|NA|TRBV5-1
CASHPGQGAGSSYNEQFF